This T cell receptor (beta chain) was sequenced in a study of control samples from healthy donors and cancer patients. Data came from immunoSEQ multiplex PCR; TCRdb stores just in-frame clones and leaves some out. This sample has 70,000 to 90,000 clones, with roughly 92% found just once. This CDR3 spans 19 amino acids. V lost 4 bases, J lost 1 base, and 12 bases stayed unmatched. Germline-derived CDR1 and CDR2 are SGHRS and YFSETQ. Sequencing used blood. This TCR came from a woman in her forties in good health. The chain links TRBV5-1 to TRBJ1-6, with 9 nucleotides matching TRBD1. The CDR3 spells CASSPELGQGSSYNSPLHF. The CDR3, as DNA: TGCGCCAGCAGCCCAGAACTTGGACAGGGGAGTTCCTATAATTCACCCCTCCACTTT.